This record covers a single T cell receptor (beta chain). Its antigen remains unidentified. The protocol was immunoSEQ multiplex PCR, while the TCRdb copy is restricted to in-frame clones and leaves out a portion. The data hold about 680,000 clones, with more than 70% observed a single time. These data are taken from a study of Ad26.COV2.S vaccination and SARS-CoV-2 variants. General study results and limits: Participants in the vaccine arm had higher spike-specific TCR breadth; placebo recipients had lower.

Regarding treatment: about 20 received Ad26.COV2.S at low or high dose, single or two shots; roughly five received placebo; per-sample allocation not given. Samples came from day 63 after the first vaccine or placebo injection. From germline, CDR1 is SEHNR and CDR2 FQNEAQ (reference sequence). Trimming cost V 3 bases and J 10 bases, with 10 bases left between them. The CDR3 covers 13 residues. The rearrangement links TRBV7-9 to TRBJ1-6; unclear D gene. The material sequenced was peripheral blood, taken in a trial of Ad26.COV2.S vaccine versus placebo. This clonotype was sampled from a person aged 18-65 years who received the Ad26.COV2.S COVID-19 vaccine or a placebo. The DNA of the CDR3 is TGTGCCAGCAGCTTCGGGGAGGTGTCACCCCTCCACTTT. Translated: CASSFGEVSPLHF. Complete variable domain (other parts from reference TRBV7-9 and TRBJ1-6): DTGVSQNPRHKITKRGQNVTFRCDPISEHNRLYWYRQTLGQGPEFLTYFQNEAQLEKSRLLSDRFSAERPKGSFSTLEIQRTEQGDSAMYLCASSFGEVSPLHFGNGTRLTVT.